A single sample is the source of the 32 T cell receptor beta chains below, sequenced in a study of CD8 T cells in ankylosing spondylitis. Each CDR3 protein is one row after TCRdb ran MiXCR on the 5' RACE reads. The sample carries roughly 130,000 distinct CDR3 sequences, 12% to 15% recorded once. The source material was blood, either unsorted or a sorted T cell fraction (not recorded which). The receptors were sampled from a female donor with ankylosing spondylitis or in good health (not recorded which).

J is TRBJ2-1 and V is TRBV7-9; 7 bases are a match to TRBD2. The CDR3 extends over 16 amino acids. The trim removed 4 bases at V and 0 bases at J, leaving 6 bases unmatched. Germline CDR1 SEHNR, CDR2 FQNEAQ (reference sequence). CDR3 residues: CASSSDLAASYNEQFF. The CDR3 bases are TGTGCCAGCAGCTCCGATCTAGCGGCCTCCTACAATGAGCAGTTCTTC. Filled out from reference TRBV7-9 and TRBJ2-1, the complete variable domain reads DTGVSQNPRHKITKRGQNVTFRCDPISEHNRLYWYRQTLGQGPEFLTYFQNEAQLEKSRLLSDRFSAERPKGSFSTLEIQRTEQGDSAMYLCASSSDLAASYNEQFFGPGTRLTVL.

V and J are TRBV18 and TRBJ2-7; 8 bases match TRBD1. With 4 bases clipped from V and 5 bases from J, the junction kept 4 bases outside the gene matches. Germline CDR1 is KGHSH and CDR2 is LQKENI. This CDR3 comprises 13 residues. The CDR3 is CASSRKDRDEQYF. The CDR3 DNA follows: TGTGCCAGCTCACGAAAGGACAGGGACGAGCAGTACTTC.

This clonotype was recorded at least ten times. The chain carries TRBV12-3 or TRBV12-4 and TRBJ1-2; no firm D call. The CDR3 extends over 14 amino acids. Deletions cut 2 bases from V and 4 bases from J, with 11 bases between. This CDR3 is CASSLNGGLYGYTF. DNA of the CDR3: TGTGCCAGCAGTTTAAACGGAGGGCTCTATGGCTACACCTTC.

This clonotype was seen many times. The chain combines TRBV25-1 with TRBJ2-1, with a possible D match to TRBD1 (6 bases). V was shortened by 6 bases and J by 1 base, with 10 bases between the two germline ends. Germline-derived CDR1 and CDR2 are MGHDK and SYGVNS. This CDR3 region has 14 residues. Written as DNA, the CDR3 is TGTGCCAGCAGCTTACAGGGATCCTACAATGAGCAGTTCTTC. Its translation: CASSLQGSYNEQFF.

This clonotype was detected a few times. J is TRBJ2-7 and V is TRBV6-5, with a weak D call TRBD1 (5 bases). Trimming cost V 5 bases and J 6 bases, with 20 bases left between them. The CDR3 covers 15 residues. The V gene's germline CDR1 is MNHEY and CDR2 SVGAGI. CDR3: CASSHGSRGTSEQYF. The CDR3 coding sequence is TGTGCCAGCAGTCACGGGTCTAGGGGCACGAGCGAGCAGTACTTC.

Relative to its sample, this clonotype is medium-sized. The genes are TRBV12-3 or TRBV12-4 and TRBJ2-1; 10 nucleotides match TRBD2. This CDR3 has 20 amino acids. V shed 2 bases and J 0 bases; nucleotides not matched to a gene: 13. The CDR3 sequence is CASSLYALAGDPISYNEQFF. The CDR3 nucleotides are TGTGCCAGCAGTTTATATGCCCTAGCGGGGGACCCTATCTCCTACAATGAGCAGTTCTTC.

This clonotype has at least ten counts. This chain joins TRBV9 and TRBJ2-1, with D tentatively TRBD1 (6 bases). The germline V gene encodes CDR1 SGDLS and CDR2 YYNGEE. CDR3 size: 15 residues. Between the trimmed V and J ends, which lost 1 base and 1 base, there was a span of 9 bases. The CDR3 sequence is CASSVRTESYNEQFF. In DNA, the CDR3 is TGTGCCAGCAGCGTACGGACAGAATCCTACAATGAGCAGTTCTTC.

In its sample, this clonotype was seen once. CDR3 amino acids: CASSSTGAFYEQYF. DNA of the CDR3: TGTGCCAGCAGCTCTACAGGGGCGTTCTACGAGCAGTACTTC. The rearrangement joins TRBV7-9 to TRBJ2-7, with 7 bases identical to TRBD1. Germline V CDR1 and CDR2: SEHNR, FQNEAQ (reference sequence). The CDR3 loop spans 14 amino acids. V dropped 4 bases and J dropped 3; count of bases not matched to a gene: 6. Together with reference TRBV7-9 and TRBJ2-7, the CDR3 gives the full variable domain: DTGVSQNPRHKITKRGQNVTFRCDPISEHNRLYWYRQTLGQGPEFLTYFQNEAQLEKSRLLSDRFSAERPKGSFSTLEIQRTEQGDSAMYLCASSSTGAFYEQYFGPGTRLTVT.

This clonotype was counted ten times or more. This chain connects TRBV7-3 to TRBJ2-1; D may be TRBD2 (6 bases). V was pared by 5 bases and J by 2 bases, with 13 bases between. The germline V gene has CDR1 SGHTA and CDR2 FQGTGA. The CDR3 is 15 amino acids. In DNA form, the CDR3 reads TGTGCCAGCAGCACCACTAGCTTAACCTACAATGAGCAGTTCTTC. It encodes CASSTTSLTYNEQFF.

The chain uses TRBV6-4 and TRBJ2-2; no reliable D call. V lost 2 bases and J lost 3, with 10 bases in between. Germline V CDR1 and CDR2: MRHNA, SNTAGT. This CDR3 is built from 15 residues. This CDR3 reads CASSDGVYHTGELFF. CDR3 nucleotides: TGTGCCAGCAGTGACGGGGTATATCACACCGGGGAGCTGTTTTTT.

This clonotype appeared many times. This rearrangement joins TRBV5-6 to TRBJ2-2, with D perhaps matching TRBD2 (6 bases). Trimming shortened V by 2 bases and J by 5 bases, and 13 bases separated the two germline ends. Germline V gene lookup returns CDR1 SGHDT and CDR2 YYEEEE. The CDR3 is made up of 15 amino acids. CDR3 protein: CASSFGGRGTGELFF. The CDR3 DNA reads as TGTGCCAGCAGCTTTGGAGGTCGGGGGACCGGGGAGCTGTTTTTT.

Points on this clonotype: A single base separates this from a much larger clone, so it may be a read error. This chain joins TRBV29-1 and TRBJ2-7, with 9 positions matching TRBD2. The CDR3 has 17 amino acids. Germline V gene lookup returns CDR1 SQVTM and CDR2 ANQGSEA. CDR3: CSVEASGASGAADEQHF. In DNA, the CDR3 is TGCAGCGTTGAAGCCTCAGGGGCTAGCGGGGCTGCGGACGAGCAGCACTTC.

This clonotype has more than one count but fewer than ten. The chain joins TRBV5-1 to TRBJ2-2; 9 nucleotides match TRBD2. The CDR3 contains 15 residues. Germline V lookup: CDR1 SGHRS, CDR2 YFSETQ. V shed 4 bases and J 6 bases; nucleotides not matched to a gene: 7. The CDR3 here is CASSAPGLAAGELFF. CDR3 sequence (DNA): TGCGCCAGCAGCGCTCCGGGACTAGCTGCCGGGGAGCTGTTTTTT.

This clonotype was counted at least ten times. The rearrangement links TRBV12-3 or TRBV12-4 to TRBJ1-5; possible D gene TRBD1, 6 bases. The CDR3 has 14 amino acids. The V gene lost 3 bases and the J gene lost 2 bases, with 8 bases spanning the gap. The CDR3 coding sequence is TGTGCCAGCAGTTTCGCAGGGGGCAATCAGCCCCAGCATTTT. This sequence encodes CASSFAGGNQPQHF.

The gene calls are TRBV7-9 and TRBJ2-3; D remains unclear. CDR1 and CDR2 from the germline V gene are SEHNR and FQNEAQ (reference sequence). The CDR3 has 14 residues. V lost 4 bases and J lost 2, with 10 bases in between. The CDR3 spells CASSSTGSTDTQYF. The CDR3 region has the DNA TGTGCCAGCAGCTCGACGGGCTCCACAGATACGCAGTATTTT.

This clonotype was seen only a few times. The chain recombines TRBV7-2 with TRBJ1-3; 9 bases agree with TRBD1. V lost 4 bases to trimming and J lost 0 bases; unmatched junction nucleotides: 10. The CDR3 contains 18 residues. Germline CDR1 reads SGHTA; CDR2 reads FQGNSA. The CDR3 coding sequence is TGTGCCAGCAGCTCAGCCGGGACAGGGTTACTCTCTGGAAACACCATATATTTT. Translating gives CASSSAGTGLLSGNTIYF.

The rearrangement uses TRBV3-1 and TRBJ2-6; a possible D gene is TRBD1 (5 bases). The CDR3 has 19 amino acids. The germline V and J ends were trimmed by 0 bases and 0 bases, with 15 bases remaining between them. Germline CDR1 and CDR2: LGHDT and YNNKEL (reference sequence). This chain's CDR3 is CASSQEIPRVSSGANVLTF. In nucleotides, the CDR3 is TGTGCCAGCAGCCAAGAGATTCCCAGGGTAAGCTCTGGGGCCAACGTCCTGACTTTC.

V is TRBV5-1 and J is TRBJ2-7; perhaps TRBD1 as D (5 bases). The germline V gene encodes CDR1 SGHRS and CDR2 YFSETQ. This CDR3 contains 14 residues. V dropped 0 bases and J dropped 0 bases, with 7 bases sitting between them. CDR3 DNA: TGCGCCAGCAGCTTGGGACAGATCTCCTACGAGCAGTACTTC. Its translation is CASSLGQISYEQYF.

This clonotype has only a few counts. V usage is TRBV6-2 or TRBV6-3 and J usage is TRBJ2-3; 14 bases line up with TRBD2. Germline CDR1 reads MNHEY; CDR2 reads SVGEGT. With 2 bases clipped from V and 1 base from J, the junction kept 8 bases outside the gene matches. The CDR3 loop spans 19 amino acids. CDR3 protein: CASSYPRTSGRIGTDTQYF. The CDR3 nucleotides are TGTGCCAGCAGTTACCCCCGGACTAGCGGGAGGATAGGCACAGATACGCAGTATTTT.

This clonotype was detected ten times or more. V usage is TRBV5-1 and J usage is TRBJ2-1, with D perhaps TRBD1 (5 bases). Trimming removed 4 bases from V and 10 bases from J, with 12 bases in between. The length of the CDR3 is 12 residues. Germline lookup yields CDR1 SGHRS and CDR2 YFSETQ. The CDR3 is CASSGSTAEQFF. In nucleotides, the CDR3 is TGCGCCAGCAGCGGATCGACAGCCGAGCAGTTCTTC.

The chain couples TRBV20-1 to TRBJ1-5; 10 nucleotides line up with TRBD2. The DNA end is more similar to TRBJ2-3, so the J call may be wrong. CDR3 length: 16 residues. CDR1 and CDR2 (germline): DFQATT, SNEGSKA (reference sequence). CDR3 residues: CSASSGGLTSNQPQYF. Here the CDR3 DNA reads TGCAGTGCTAGTAGCGGGGGGCTGACTAGCAATCAGCCCCAGTATTTT.

This clonotype was seen repeatedly, ten times or more. J is TRBJ2-1 and V is TRBV20-1, with a weak D call TRBD1 (6 bases). Germline V CDR1 and CDR2: DFQATT, SNEGSKA (reference sequence). The CDR3 is 13 residues long. V shed 5 bases and J shed 4 bases, with 12 bases lying between them. The CDR3 is CSAVNTGYNEQFF. CDR3 nucleotide sequence: TGCAGTGCTGTAAACACAGGGTACAATGAGCAGTTCTTC.

This clonotype was recorded many times. The rearrangement uses TRBV20-1 and TRBJ2-3; D not resolved. Between the trimmed V and J ends, which lost 1 base and 2 bases, there was a span of 7 bases. The CDR3 length is 13 residues. Germline CDR1 DFQATT, CDR2 SNEGSKA (reference sequence). CDR3 amino acids: CSARVAATDTQYF. CDR3 in DNA: TGCAGTGCTAGAGTTGCCGCCACAGATACGCAGTATTTT.

This clonotype was picked up a small number of times. This sequence joins TRBV7-3 and TRBJ1-1; 9 bases are shared with TRBD1. The CDR3 has 15 residues. J lost 4 bases, V lost 4 bases, and 7 bases had no gene match. Germline V gene lookup returns CDR1 SGHTA and CDR2 FQGTGA. The CDR3 spells CASSSDRGRSTEAFF. The CDR3 nucleotides are TGTGCCAGCAGCTCGGACAGGGGACGAAGCACTGAAGCTTTCTTT. Full variable domain (missing parts from reference TRBV7-3 and TRBJ1-1): GAGVSQTPSNKVTEKGKYVELRCDPISGHTALYWYRQSLGQGPEFLIYFQGTGAADDSGLPNDRFFAVRPEGSVSTLKIQRTERGDSAVYLCASSSDRGRSTEAFFGQGTRLTVV.

The gene calls are TRBV29-1 and TRBJ2-1, with 10 bases identical to TRBD2. Trimming at V came to 0 bases and at J to 8 bases, leaving 10 bases not matched to a gene. This CDR3 is 16 amino acids long. Germline-derived CDR1 and CDR2 are SQVTM and ANQGSEA. CDR3 coding DNA: TGCAGCGTTGAAGATCCCCGTTCAGCGGGAGGGTATGAGCAGTTCTTC. Residues: CSVEDPRSAGGYEQFF.

This clonotype was seen at least ten times. The chain couples TRBV5-1 to TRBJ2-1, with 8 bases fitting TRBD2. V trimming: 4 bases; J trimming: 6 bases; junction bases outside the gene matches: 9. The CDR3 length is 15 residues. Germline CDR1 SGHRS, CDR2 YFSETQ. CDR3 DNA sequence: TGCGCCAGCAGCCCTTGGCGGGAGGTCGTCAATGAGCAGTTCTTC. It encodes CASSPWREVVNEQFF.

The V and J genes are TRBV7-3 and TRBJ2-3; D is possibly TRBD2 (5 bases). The germline V gene encodes CDR1 SGHTA and CDR2 FQGTGA. Trimming took 5 bases from V and 9 from J, leaving 24 bases between them. CDR3 length: 16 amino acids. The CDR3 spells CASSPPTRDANGTQYF. The CDR3 DNA follows: TGTGCCAGCAGCCCACCCACTAGGGATGCCAATGGGACGCAGTATTTT.

There are many counts of this clonotype. The rearrangement joins TRBV5-1 to TRBJ1-2; perhaps TRBD1 as D (5 bases). V was pared by 5 bases and J by 1 base, with 12 bases between. Germline CDR1 and CDR2: SGHRS and YFSETQ. CDR3 size: 14 residues. The CDR3 DNA reads as TGCGCCAGCAGTCTACGGGGGGTTAACTATGGCTACACCTTC. Its translation: CASSLRGVNYGYTF.

In this sample, this clonotype turned up many times. V usage is TRBV15 and J usage is TRBJ1-2, with 7 bases matching TRBD1. V was pared by 4 bases and J by 4 bases, with 6 bases of the junction left unmatched. CDR1 LNHNV and CDR2 YYDKDF come from the germline V gene (reference sequence). This CDR3 is 14 amino acids long. CDR3 in DNA: TGTGCCACCAGCAAAGGGACAGAGACCTATGGCTACACCTTC. Protein product: CATSKGTETYGYTF.

This clonotype has at least ten counts. The CDR3 DNA is TGTGCCAGCAGGCCCTGGGCCCTTAATGAAAAACTGTTTTTT. The encoded protein is CASRPWALNEKLFF. The chain recombines TRBV12-3 or TRBV12-4 with TRBJ1-4, with unresolved D. The CDR3 sequence is 14 residues long. With 6 bases removed from V and 4 bases from J, the gap between germline ends came to 12 bases.

V is TRBV29-1 and J is TRBJ1-1, with D tentatively TRBD1 (6 bases). This CDR3 comprises 11 residues. The V gene lost 5 bases and the J gene lost 7 bases, with 11 bases spanning the gap. Germline CDR1 is SQVTM and CDR2 is ANQGSEA. This chain's CDR3 is CSVQGYGEAFF. Written as DNA, the CDR3 is TGCAGCGTTCAGGGGTATGGTGAAGCTTTCTTT.

In this sample, this clonotype turned up once. V usage is TRBV7-2 and J usage is TRBJ2-7, with D perhaps matching TRBD1 or TRBD2 (6 bases each). The CDR3 contains 13 residues. The V end lost 5 bases, the J end lost 6 bases, and 14 bases lay between the germline ends. The germline V gene encodes CDR1 SGHTA and CDR2 FQGNSA. CDR3 sequence: CASSRGVLVEQYF. In DNA form, the CDR3 reads TGTGCCAGCAGCAGGGGGGTCCTAGTCGAGCAGTACTTC.